The 17 T cell receptor beta chains in this list originate from one sample, sequenced in a study of human T cells and chemical hapten exposure. In TCRdb, the RACE reads were re-called with MiXCR into one record per CDR3 protein. Among about 200,000 distinct CDR3 sequences, 20% to 25% were seen once, and the ten largest hold roughly 2.3%. Time point: patch test 3, about 24 weeks after DPC sensitization. Treatment: therapeutic diphenylcyclopropenone sensitization with weekly scalp DPC. The sequencing used whole blood, collected in connection with sensitization to the hapten diphenylcyclopropenone (DPC). The source of these receptors is a woman aged 40 to 49 with alopecia areata. Some clones in this sample may be carry-over from other donors' samples.

This clonotype was observed a handful of times. The chain uses TRBV6-5 and TRBJ1-2; D may be TRBD1 (5 bases). Trimming pared 4 bases from V and 6 bases from J, leaving 15 bases between. Germline-derived CDR1 and CDR2 are MNHEY and SVGAGI. This CDR3 has 14 amino acids. CDR3 sequence reads: CASSSGTAWDGYTF. CDR3 coding DNA: TGTGCCAGCAGTTCCGGGACTGCGTGGGATGGCTACACCTTC.

A few counts support this clonotype. This chain connects TRBV4-1 to TRBJ2-2; the match to TRBD2 covers 10 bases. Per germline, CDR1 MGHRA and CDR2 YSYEKL. Trimming removed 4 bases from V and 6 bases from J; junction bases left unmatched: 5. The CDR3 consists of 15 residues. The CDR3 loop reads CASSRDLAGAGELFF. The CDR3 region has the DNA TGCGCCAGCAGCCGGGATCTAGCGGGAGCCGGGGAGCTGTTTTTT.

This rearrangement joins TRBV20-1 to TRBJ2-1; TRBD2 is a possible D gene (5 bases). Germline CDR1 and CDR2: DFQATT and SNEGSKA (reference sequence). V was clipped by 3 bases and J by 0 bases, with 6 bases between them. The CDR3 covers 13 residues. The CDR3 spells CSASGNSYNEQFF. CDR3 DNA sequence: TGCAGTGCTAGCGGGAACTCCTACAATGAGCAGTTCTTC.

This clonotype was found a few times. This chain joins TRBV4-1 and TRBJ2-3; a weak D match, TRBD2 (6 bases). V lost 3 bases to trimming and J lost 3 bases, with 22 bases between them. The CDR3 loop spans 18 amino acids. Per the germline V gene, CDR1 is MGHRA and CDR2 is YSYEKL. The CDR3 here is CASSQAIPVAGTTDTQYF. The CDR3 nucleotides read TGCGCCAGCAGCCAGGCCATTCCGGTTGCGGGGACTACAGATACGCAGTATTTT.

This clonotype came up a few times. The rearrangement links TRBV12-5 to TRBJ1-2, with TRBD1 matching over 7 bases. The CDR3 is 17 residues long. From germline, CDR1 is LGHNT and CDR2 FRNRAP. With 1 base clipped from V and 8 bases from J, the junction kept 16 bases outside the gene matches. CDR3 nucleotide sequence: TGTGCTAGTGGTTTGGACCGTAGAAAGACAGGGATGGTAGGCTACACCTTC. As protein: CASGLDRRKTGMVGYTF.

This clonotype has only a few counts. This chain joins TRBV20-1 and TRBJ2-7; 8 positions agree with TRBD2. The V gene's germline CDR1 is DFQATT and CDR2 SNEGSKA (reference sequence). The V segment lost 3 bases and the J segment 2 bases; nucleotides outside the gene matches: 6. The CDR3 sequence is 14 residues long. The CDR3 bases are TGCAGTGCTAGGAAGGTAGCGGGAACCTACGAGCAGTACTTC. It encodes CSARKVAGTYEQYF.

The chain uses TRBV29-1 and TRBJ2-7; a possible D gene is TRBD2 (5 bases). This CDR3 region has 12 residues. Trimming cost V 6 bases and J 2 bases, with 11 bases left between them. From germline, CDR1 is SQVTM and CDR2 ANQGSEA. Here the CDR3 reads CSVGETTYEQYF. The CDR3 bases are TGCAGCGTGGGAGAAACCACCTACGAGCAGTACTTC.

The chain combines TRBV6-5 with TRBJ2-1, with D possibly being TRBD1 or TRBD2 (5 bases each). Trimming cost V 6 bases and J 4 bases, with 13 bases left between them. Germline CDR1 MNHEY, CDR2 SVGAGI. The CDR3 totals 14 residues. The CDR3 DNA reads TGTGCCAGCAGGGGGGTTATGGTTTACAATGAGCAGTTCTTC. Residues: CASRGVMVYNEQFF.

This clonotype occurred a few times. V is TRBV20-1 and J is TRBJ1-3, with D hard to call. V lost 6 bases and J 4 bases, leaving 7 bases between the germline ends. Germline lookup yields CDR1 DFQATT and CDR2 SNEGSKA (reference sequence). The CDR3 totals 11 residues. The CDR3 spells CSAPFGNTIYF. The CDR3 DNA sequence: TGCAGTGCACCCTTCGGAAACACCATATATTTT.

This clonotype was found once. V and J are TRBV2 and TRBJ2-2, with 7 bases matching TRBD2. J gave up 6 bases and V 9 bases, and 13 bases lay outside the gene matches. In germline, CDR1 is SNHLY, CDR2 FYNNEI. The CDR3 is 15 amino acids. The CDR3 sequence is CASYRAGLLAGELFF. The CDR3 nucleotides are TGTGCCAGTTATAGAGCGGGATTGTTGGCCGGGGAGCTGTTTTTT.

This clonotype was seen at least ten times. The chain recombines TRBV4-2 with TRBJ1-2; perhaps TRBD1 as D (5 bases). V was trimmed by 0 bases and J by 4 bases, leaving 12 bases between them. Germline values: CDR1 LGHNA, CDR2 YNFKEQ. This CDR3 spans 15 amino acids. This chain's CDR3 is CASSQEPGVGYGYTF. The CDR3 region has the DNA TGTGCCAGCAGCCAAGAACCGGGGGTCGGCTATGGCTACACCTTC.

The genes are TRBV7-9 and TRBJ1-1, with 8 bases that match TRBD1. Trimming took 1 base from V and 0 from J; bases not matched to a gene: 7. The CDR3 is 17 residues long. Germline V gene sequence: CDR1 SEHNR, CDR2 FQNEAQ (reference sequence). For the CDR3, the DNA is TGTGCCAGCAGCTTAGATCCAGGGGGCCTTATGAACACTGAAGCTTTCTTT. This sequence encodes CASSLDPGGLMNTEAFF.

This clonotype was seen repeatedly, ten times or more. This chain links TRBV20-1 with TRBJ2-3; 7 bases fit TRBD2. This CDR3 contains 12 residues. Trimming cost V 4 bases and J 4 bases; bases outside gene matches: 2. Germline-derived CDR1 and CDR2 are DFQATT and SNEGSKA (reference sequence). CDR3 nucleotide sequence: TGCAGTGCTAATGCGGGGGCAGATACGCAGTATTTT. This encodes CSANAGADTQYF.

CDR3 amino acids: CASSSRGVPYEQYF. The CDR3 DNA reads as TGCGCCAGCAGCTCCCGGGGGGTGCCCTACGAGCAGTACTTC. This chain links TRBV5-1 with TRBJ2-7; 7 bases line up with TRBD2. The CDR3 contains 14 residues. V lost 3 bases to trimming and J lost 2 bases; unmatched junction nucleotides: 5. Germline V lookup: CDR1 SGHRS, CDR2 YFSETQ.

This clonotype was seen only a few times. The chain uses TRBV4-3 and TRBJ2-6; 10 bases map to TRBD1. The CDR3 has 16 residues. Germline V gene data show CDR1 as LGHNA and CDR2 as YSLEER. V lost 2 bases and J lost 6; bases outside the gene matches: 4. The CDR3 DNA sequence: TGCGCCAGCAGCCAATCCGGGACAGGGGTGGCCAACGTCCTGACTTTC. It yields the protein CASSQSGTGVANVLTF.

This clonotype has just a few counts. J is TRBJ2-7 and V is TRBV28, with 10 bases identical to TRBD1. This CDR3 comprises 13 residues. V lost 6 bases to trimming and J lost 6 bases; unmatched junction nucleotides: 5. Germline values: CDR1 MDHEN, CDR2 SYDVKM. In nucleotides, the CDR3 is TGTGCCAGCAGATCGGGACAGGGGACCGAGCAGTACTTC. Encoded protein: CASRSGQGTEQYF.

This clonotype was seen only a few times. The rearrangement links TRBV5-1 to TRBJ2-5, with 7 bases matching TRBD2. CDR3 length: 15 amino acids. Germline V gene sequence: CDR1 SGHRS, CDR2 YFSETQ. With V trimmed by 4 bases and J by 1 base, 7 bases remained unmatched. CDR3 residues: CASSPSLAGQETQYF. As DNA, the CDR3 is TGCGCCAGCAGCCCCTCTTTAGCGGGCCAAGAGACCCAGTACTTC.